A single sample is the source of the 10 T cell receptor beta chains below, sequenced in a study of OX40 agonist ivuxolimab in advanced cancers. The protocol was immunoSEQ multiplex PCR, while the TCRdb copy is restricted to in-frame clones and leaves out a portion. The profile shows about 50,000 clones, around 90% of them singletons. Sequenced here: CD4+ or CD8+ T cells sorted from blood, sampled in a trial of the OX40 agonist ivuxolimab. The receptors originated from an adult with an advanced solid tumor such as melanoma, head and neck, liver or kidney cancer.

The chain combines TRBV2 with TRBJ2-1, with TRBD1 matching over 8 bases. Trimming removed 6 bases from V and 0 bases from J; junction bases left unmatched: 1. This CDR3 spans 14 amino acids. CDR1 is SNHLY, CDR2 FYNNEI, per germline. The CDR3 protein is CASRGQVSYNEQFF. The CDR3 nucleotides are TGTGCCAGCAGGGGACAGGTCTCCTACAATGAGCAGTTCTTC.

In DNA form, the CDR3 reads TGTGCCAGCAGCCCCGGGTCGAACACTGAAGCTTTCTTT. This codes for CASSPGSNTEAFF. The chain joins TRBV6-6 to TRBJ1-1; no reliable D call. Between the trimmed V and J ends, which lost 6 bases and 1 base, there was a span of 9 bases. From germline, CDR1 is MNHNY and CDR2 SVGAGI (reference sequence). The CDR3 runs to 13 residues.

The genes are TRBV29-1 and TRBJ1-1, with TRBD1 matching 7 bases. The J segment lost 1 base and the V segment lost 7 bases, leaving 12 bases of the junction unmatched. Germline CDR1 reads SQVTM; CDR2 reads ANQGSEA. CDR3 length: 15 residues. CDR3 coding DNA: TGCAGCGCCGGGGGGACAGCAATTTCGAACACTGAAGCTTTCTTT. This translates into CSAGGTAISNTEAFF. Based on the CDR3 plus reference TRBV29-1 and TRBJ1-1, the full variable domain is SAVISQKPSRDICQRGTSLTIQCQVDSQVTMMFWYRQQPGQSLTLIATANQGSEATYESGFVIDKFPISRPNLTFSTLTVSNMSPEDSSIYLCSAGGTAISNTEAFFGQGTRLTVV.

The CDR3 spells CASSYSTGAYEQYF. The CDR3 nucleotides read TGTGCCAGCAGTTACTCCACGGGGGCCTACGAGCAGTACTTC. The chain employs TRBV6-5 and TRBJ2-7; TRBD2 might be the D (6 bases). The CDR3 has 14 amino acids. The germline V and J ends were trimmed by 0 bases and 2 bases, with 8 bases remaining between them. Germline CDR1 MNHEY, CDR2 SVGAGI.

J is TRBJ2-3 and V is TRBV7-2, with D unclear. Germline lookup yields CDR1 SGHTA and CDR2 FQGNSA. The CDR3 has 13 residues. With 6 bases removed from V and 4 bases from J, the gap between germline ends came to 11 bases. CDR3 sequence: CASSPPPPDTQYF. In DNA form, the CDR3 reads TGTGCCAGCAGTCCCCCACCCCCAGATACGCAGTATTTT. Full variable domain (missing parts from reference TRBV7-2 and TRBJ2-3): GAGVSQSPSNKVTEKGKDVELRCDPISGHTALYWYRQSLGQGLEFLIYFQGNSAPDKSGLPSDRFSAERTGGSVSTLTIQRTQQEDSAVYLCASSPPPPDTQYFGPGTRLTVL.

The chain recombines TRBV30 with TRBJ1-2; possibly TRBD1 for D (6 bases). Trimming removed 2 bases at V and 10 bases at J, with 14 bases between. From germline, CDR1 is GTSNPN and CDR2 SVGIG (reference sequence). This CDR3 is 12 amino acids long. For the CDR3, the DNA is TGTGCCTGGAGTACCGGGGGCCCAGTCTACACCTTC. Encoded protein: CAWSTGGPVYTF.

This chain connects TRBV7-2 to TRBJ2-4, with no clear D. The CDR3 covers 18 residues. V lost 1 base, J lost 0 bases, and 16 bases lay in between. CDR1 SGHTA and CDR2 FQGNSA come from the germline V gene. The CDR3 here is CASSLVPDISIAKNIQYF. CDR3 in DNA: TGTGCCAGCAGCTTAGTCCCTGACATTTCTATAGCCAAAAACATTCAGTACTTC.

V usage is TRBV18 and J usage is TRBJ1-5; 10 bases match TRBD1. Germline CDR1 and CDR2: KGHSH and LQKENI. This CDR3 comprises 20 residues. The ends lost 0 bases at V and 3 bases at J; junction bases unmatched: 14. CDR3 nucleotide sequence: TGTGCCAGCTCACCACCGTTAATACGGGACAGGGGAGTGGTCAATCAGCCCCAGCATTTT. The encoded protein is CASSPPLIRDRGVVNQPQHF.

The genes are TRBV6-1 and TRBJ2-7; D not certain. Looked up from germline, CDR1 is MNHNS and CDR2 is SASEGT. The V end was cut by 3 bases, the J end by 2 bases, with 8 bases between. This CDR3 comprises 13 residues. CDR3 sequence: CASSDTVPYEQYF. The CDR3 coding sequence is TGTGCCAGCAGTGATACCGTTCCCTACGAGCAGTACTTC.

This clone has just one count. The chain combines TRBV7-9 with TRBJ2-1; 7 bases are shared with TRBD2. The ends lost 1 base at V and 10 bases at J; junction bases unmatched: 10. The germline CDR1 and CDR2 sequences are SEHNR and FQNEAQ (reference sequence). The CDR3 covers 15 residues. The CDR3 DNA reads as TGTGCCAGCAGCTTAGTGGAGCGGGAAAGGAGCGAGCAGTTCTTC. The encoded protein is CASSLVERERSEQFF.